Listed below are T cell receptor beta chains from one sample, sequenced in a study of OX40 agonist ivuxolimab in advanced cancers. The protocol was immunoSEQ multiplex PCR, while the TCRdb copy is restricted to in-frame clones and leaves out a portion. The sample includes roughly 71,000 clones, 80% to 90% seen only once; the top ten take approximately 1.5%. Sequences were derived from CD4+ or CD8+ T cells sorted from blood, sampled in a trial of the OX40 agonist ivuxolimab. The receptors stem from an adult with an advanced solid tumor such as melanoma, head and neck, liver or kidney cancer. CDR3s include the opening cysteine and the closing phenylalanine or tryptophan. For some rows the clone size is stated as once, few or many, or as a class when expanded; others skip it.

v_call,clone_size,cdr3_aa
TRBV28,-,CASSFDSNQPQHF
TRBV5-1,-,CASSRGEARGDPQHF
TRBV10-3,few,CAISESAQGKNEQFF
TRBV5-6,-,CASSLIHEQYF
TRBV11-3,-,CASSLEGGVGYTF
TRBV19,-,CASSATRGTQYF
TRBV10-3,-,CAISSSSGNEQFF
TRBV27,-,CASSLLDNTGELFF
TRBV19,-,CASGLDRENIQYF
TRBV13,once,CATRLAREAGDTQYF
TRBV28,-,CASSLQGVFTDTQYF
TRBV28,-,CASSSTHPPGKGPQRVYEQYF
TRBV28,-,CASKGNEQFF
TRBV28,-,CASSSALGQVRETQYF
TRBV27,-,CASSAGLASTGELFF
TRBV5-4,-,CASSPPWISGANVLTF
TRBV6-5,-,CASSPRTGNTGELFF
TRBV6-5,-,CASSTQAGVYEQYF
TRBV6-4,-,CASSLVGRGTYEQYF
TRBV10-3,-,CAISRTSGRGTGELFF
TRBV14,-,CASSQAPGQPQHF
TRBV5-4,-,CASSLPGEQFF
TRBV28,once,CASNPSGGANGGNTIYF
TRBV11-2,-,CASGTSGSPSYNEQFF
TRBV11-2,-,CASSLVGDITYNEQFF
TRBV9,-,CASSQTRSTNTGELFF
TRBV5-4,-,CASSFPTSGTDTQYF
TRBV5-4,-,CASSLAGVSTEAFF
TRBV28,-,CASSTEGAGNTEAFF
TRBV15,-,CATSREWREGFNEQFF
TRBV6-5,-,CASSGTGGNEQFF
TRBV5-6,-,CASSSPTAGDTDTQYF
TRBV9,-,CASSPQGASYEQYF
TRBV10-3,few,CAISESIQGMNEKLFF
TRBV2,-,CASSEYAKNIQYF
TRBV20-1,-,CSGGGGYEQYF
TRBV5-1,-,CASSWGGGTEAFF
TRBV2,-,CASSRDATNEKLFF
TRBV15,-,CATSTRLAGGADTQYF
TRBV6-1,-,CASIREANTGELFF
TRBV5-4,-,CASSSPGQSMKAFF
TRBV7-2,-,CASSLALKKRPQGFGYGYTF
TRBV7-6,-,CASSPRDQETQYF
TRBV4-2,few,CASSTSGAYEQYF
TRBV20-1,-,CSAIPSYEQYF
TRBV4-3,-,CASSQKAGLHPYEQYF
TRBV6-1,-,CASSAGTSEITDTQYF
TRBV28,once,CAIRDRFTDTQYF
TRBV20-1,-,CSAVSGNTIYF
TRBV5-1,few,CASSSGQGNTGELFF
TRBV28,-,CASRGYGGIYGYTF
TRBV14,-,CASSQARVSGNEKLFF
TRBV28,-,CASSSPGGGKGNTIYF
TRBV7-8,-,CASSLAAGNEQFF